The 18 T cell receptor beta chains reported below all come from one sample, sequenced in a study of naive and memory T cell subsets. An equimolar mix of two oligonucleotides served as the beta constant-region primer for TRBC1 and TRBC2. In TCRdb, the UMI-ligation and nested PCR reads were re-called with MiXCR into one record per CDR3 protein. The top ten hold 1.5% to 2% of the sample, which has 84,000 or so distinct CDR3 sequences, approximately 6.5% seen once. Material for sequencing was central memory CD4+ T cells from blood. The receptors derive from a human donor in good health.

The chain employs TRBV6-2 or TRBV6-3 and TRBJ2-1, with unresolved D. V lost 0 bases and J lost 0, with 6 bases in between. Germline V gives CDR1 MNHEY, CDR2 SVGEGT. There are 15 residues in the CDR3. The CDR3 protein is CASSYSGSSYNEQFF. In nucleotides, the CDR3 is TGTGCCAGCAGTTACTCGGGGTCCTCCTACAATGAGCAGTTCTTC.

This clonotype was found a few times. The chain combines TRBV19 with TRBJ1-5; no clear D. V was shortened by 3 bases and J by 4 bases, with 22 bases between the two germline ends. From germline, CDR1 is LNHDA and CDR2 SQIVND (reference sequence). The CDR3 is 18 residues long. The CDR3 nucleotides are TGTGCCAGTAGTATTCGGGGTCAGAACACCCCGGGTAATCAGCCCCAGCATTTT. Residues: CASSIRGQNTPGNQPQHF.

This clonotype was counted a few times. The CDR3, as DNA: TGCGCCAGCAGCTACGCCGGGACTAGCGGGGTCGGGGAGCAGTTCTTC. Its protein product is CASSYAGTSGVGEQFF. The rearrangement uses TRBV5-1 and TRBJ2-1, with 13 bases fitting TRBD2. The CDR3 is 16 amino acids. J was trimmed by 10 bases and V by 3 bases; bases with no gene match: 10. Germline-derived CDR1 and CDR2 are SGHRS and YFSETQ.

Only a few counts were recorded for this clonotype. J is TRBJ2-1 and V is TRBV24-1; 8 bases are shared with TRBD2. This CDR3 is built from 14 residues. Trimming cost V 5 bases and J 5 bases; bases outside gene matches: 4. CDR1 and CDR2 from the germline V gene are KGHDR and SFDVKD. In DNA, the CDR3 is TGTGCCACCAGTGCGGGAGGGTCCCACAATGAGCAGTTCTTC. Encoded protein: CATSAGGSHNEQFF.

The chain combines TRBV28 with TRBJ2-3; no reliable D call. V lost 5 bases and J 0 bases, leaving 9 bases between the germline ends. The CDR3 is made up of 14 amino acids. Germline V gene lookup returns CDR1 MDHEN and CDR2 SYDVKM. CDR3 sequence: CASSLPYSTDTQYF. As DNA, the CDR3 is TGTGCCAGCAGTCTACCTTATAGCACAGATACGCAGTATTTT. Full variable domain (outside the CDR3, taken from reference TRBV28 and TRBJ2-3): DVKVTQSSRYLVKRTGEKVFLECVQDMDHENMFWYRQDPGLGLRLIYFSYDVKMKEKGDIPEGYSVSREKKERFSLILESASTNQTSMYLCASSLPYSTDTQYFGPGTRLTVL.

The J gene is TRBJ2-5, the V gene TRBV7-2, with 9 bases lining up with TRBD2. Germline trimming cut 8 bases from V and 5 bases from J; bases unmatched to any gene: 15. CDR3 length: 16 residues. The germline gives CDR1 SGHTA, CDR2 FQGNSA. The DNA of the CDR3 is TGTGCCAGCGGTACACAGAGCGGGGGGCTCGGGGAGACCCAGTACTTC. Protein: CASGTQSGGLGETQYF.

This clonotype was seen ten or more times. V and J are TRBV6-2 or TRBV6-3 and TRBJ2-1; a weak D match, TRBD1 (6 bases). This CDR3 has 15 residues. Germline V CDR1 and CDR2: MNHEY, SVGEGT. Trimming took off 2 bases at V and 10 bases at J, with 18 bases between the two ends. In DNA, the CDR3 is TGTGCCAGCAGTTACCTCCGGGACAAGAGATTGGAGCAGTTCTTC. This sequence encodes CASSYLRDKRLEQFF.

The chain joins TRBV7-3 to TRBJ2-5, with 14 bases fitting TRBD2. The germline CDR1 and CDR2 sequences are SGHTA and FQGTGA. The CDR3 spans 16 residues. V lost 7 bases to trimming and J lost 0 bases; unmatched junction nucleotides: 4. The DNA for the CDR3 is TGTGCCAGCATCCGGACTAGCGGGGGGAACCAAGAGACCCAGTACTTC. The encoded protein is CASIRTSGGNQETQYF.

The rearrangement uses TRBV7-2 and TRBJ2-5, with 9 bases that match TRBD2. V lost 4 bases, J lost 1 base, and 7 bases stayed unmatched. This CDR3 is built from 16 residues. Germline V gene data show CDR1 as SGHTA and CDR2 as FQGNSA. CDR3 DNA sequence: TGTGCCAGCAGCTCTGCCGTGACTAGCGGCCAAGAGACCCAGTACTTC. This codes for CASSSAVTSGQETQYF.

In this sample, this clonotype turned up many times. V is TRBV7-9 and J is TRBJ1-6, with 9 bases matching TRBD1. The CDR3 spans 15 residues. Trimming took 1 base from V and 7 from J; bases not matched to a gene: 2. Per the germline V gene, CDR1 is SEHNR and CDR2 is FQNEAQ (reference sequence). CDR3 DNA: TGTGCCAGCAGCTTAGTTGGGACAGGGAATTCACCCCTCCACTTT. It yields the protein CASSLVGTGNSPLHF.

This clonotype was seen many times. The gene calls are TRBV2 and TRBJ2-2, with TRBD2 matching over 8 bases. Germline loops: CDR1 SNHLY, CDR2 FYNNEI. The trim removed 5 bases at V and 6 bases at J, leaving 5 bases unmatched. This CDR3 has 14 amino acids. CDR3 sequence (DNA): TGTGCCAGCAGTTTAGCGGGGAGGGCCGGGGAGCTGTTTTTT. It translates to CASSLAGRAGELFF.

The genes are TRBV2 and TRBJ1-5; the match to TRBD1 covers 7 bases. V trimming: 6 bases; J trimming: 3 bases; junction bases outside the gene matches: 8. The CDR3 length is 15 residues. The V gene's germline CDR1 is SNHLY and CDR2 FYNNEI. For the CDR3, the DNA is TGTGCCAGCAGCACCGAGACAGGGCCCAATCAGCCCCAGCATTTT. Translating it yields CASSTETGPNQPQHF. Complete variable domain (other parts from reference TRBV2 and TRBJ1-5): EPEVTQTPSHQVTQMGQEVILRCVPISNHLYFYWYRQILGQKVEFLVSFYNNEISEKSEIFDDQFSVERPDGSNFTLKIRSTKLEDSAMYFCASSTETGPNQPQHFGDGTRLSIL.

The chain links TRBV29-1 to TRBJ2-3; D may be TRBD2 (5 bases). There are 13 residues in the CDR3. V gave up 6 bases and J gave up 2 bases, with 12 bases separating them. Looked up from germline, CDR1 is SQVTM and CDR2 is ANQGSEA. The CDR3, as DNA: TGCAGCGTAAAGCGGTCTCCCACAGATACGCAGTATTTT. Its protein product is CSVKRSPTDTQYF.

This clonotype was detected ten times or more. This chain connects TRBV20-1 to TRBJ1-2; D unclear. V shed 0 bases and J shed 1 base, with 6 bases lying between them. The CDR3 length is 13 residues. Germline-derived CDR1 and CDR2 are DFQATT and SNEGSKA (reference sequence). CDR3 loop: CSARDPGNYGYTF. In DNA, the CDR3 is TGCAGTGCTAGAGATCCCGGTAACTATGGCTACACCTTC.

The table lists this clonotype with a few counts. This chain uses TRBV6-2 or TRBV6-3 with TRBJ2-5; the match to TRBD1 covers 9 bases. The CDR3 sequence is 15 residues long. Germline-derived CDR1 and CDR2 are MNHEY and SVGEGT. Losses at the gene ends were 2 bases for V and 3 bases for J; bases not matched to a gene: 4. As DNA, the CDR3 is TGTGCCAGCAGTTACAGGGGGACAGGGAAAGAGACCCAGTACTTC. The encoded protein is CASSYRGTGKETQYF.

This clonotype showed up just a few times. The CDR3 loop is CASSPRWANQNEQFF. The CDR3 nucleotides read TGTGCCAGCAGCCCCCGGTGGGCGAACCAGAATGAGCAGTTCTTC. The chain is built from TRBV7-2 and TRBJ2-1; D is undetermined. The CDR3 covers 15 residues. Trimming took off 5 bases at V and 7 bases at J, with 18 bases between the two ends. Germline-derived CDR1 and CDR2 are SGHTA and FQGNSA.

This clonotype was found a few times. The CDR3 region is CASRTVATNEKLFF. The CDR3 nucleotides read TGTGCCAGCAGGACGGTTGCAACTAATGAAAAACTGTTTTTT. The V call is TRBV27, the J call TRBJ1-4; no reliable D call. Trimming cost V 6 bases and J 0 bases, with 8 bases left between them. The CDR3 sequence is 14 residues long. CDR1 and CDR2 from the germline V gene are MNHEY and SMNVEV (reference sequence).

In this sample, this clonotype turned up many times. The V call is TRBV6-1, the J call TRBJ2-3; the match to TRBD2 covers 12 bases. J was trimmed by 0 bases and V by 6 bases; bases with no gene match: 13. In germline, CDR1 is MNHNS, CDR2 SASEGT. There are 19 residues in the CDR3. The chain's CDR3 is CASRTGPGLAGISTDTQYF. CDR3 DNA sequence: TGTGCCAGCAGAACGGGACCCGGACTAGCGGGGATAAGCACAGATACGCAGTATTTT.